This T cell receptor (beta chain) was captured by sequencing in a study of control samples from healthy donors and cancer patients. Clones were sequenced by immunoSEQ multiplex PCR, and TCRdb holds only the in-frame ones, with some missing. Among some 22,000 clones, around four fifths were seen once, and the ten largest hold roughly 23%. Source material: PBMCs. The receptor comes from a man aged 55-75 years with colorectal cancer.

The CDR3 sequence is CASNTLGGETQYF. Here the CDR3 DNA reads TGTGCCAGCAACACCCTGGGAGGGGAGACCCAGTACTTC. V is TRBV7-9 and J is TRBJ2-5; 7 bases agree with TRBD2. Germline V gives CDR1 SEHNR, CDR2 FQNEAQ (reference sequence). This CDR3 spans 13 amino acids. Trimming at V came to 7 bases and at J to 5 bases, leaving 7 bases not matched to a gene. Drawing the rest from reference TRBV7-9 and TRBJ2-5, the complete variable domain is DTGVSQNPRHKITKRGQNVTFRCDPISEHNRLYWYRQTLGQGPEFLTYFQNEAQLEKSRLLSDRFSAERPKGSFSTLEIQRTEQGDSAMYLCASNTLGGETQYFGPGTRLLVL.